The next 5 T cell receptor beta chains were all read from a single sample in a study of CD8 T cells in ankylosing spondylitis. Overall study results and limits: What appeared characteristic of ankylosing spondylitis blood was a TCR beta motif of several highly homologous variants.

The antigens for these receptors are not known. From the 5' RACE reads, TCRdb called clonotypes with MiXCR, one entry per CDR3 protein. This sample has approximately 220,000 distinct CDR3 sequences; around 19% occur once, and the top ten carry about two fifths. Source material: blood, either unsorted or a sorted T cell fraction (not recorded which). The receptors were sampled from a male donor with ankylosing spondylitis.

The chain recombines TRBV13 with TRBJ2-3; weak D call: TRBD1 (5 bases). Germline values: CDR1 PRHDT, CDR2 FYEKMQ (reference sequence). V lost 5 bases, J lost 5 bases, and 17 bases lay in between. The CDR3 has 15 residues. The chain's CDR3 is CASSQGTGLIDTQYF. The CDR3 DNA reads as TGTGCCAGCAGCCAGGGTACGGGCCTAATAGATACGCAGTATTTT.

This chain joins TRBV9 and TRBJ2-1, with 7 bases aligning to TRBD2. Germline trimming cut 3 bases from V and 4 bases from J; bases unmatched to any gene: 13. Looked up from germline, CDR1 is SGDLS and CDR2 is YYNGEE. CDR3 length equals 17 residues. CDR3: CASSARGGPDRYNEQFF. CDR3 DNA: TGTGCCAGCAGCGCTCGCGGGGGACCCGACCGATACAATGAGCAGTTCTTC.

The chain links TRBV7-9 to TRBJ2-3, with D possibly matching TRBD2 (6 bases). The germline gives CDR1 SEHNR, CDR2 FQNEAQ (reference sequence). V lost 1 base and J lost 2, with 10 bases in between. This CDR3 has 15 amino acids. The CDR3 region has the DNA TGTGCCAGCAGCTTAGGGGGGAGGTACACAGATACGCAGTATTTT. It translates to CASSLGGRYTDTQYF.

The chain is built from TRBV13 and TRBJ2-1; D uncertain. The germline V gene has CDR1 PRHDT and CDR2 FYEKMQ (reference sequence). V lost 5 bases to trimming and J lost 5 bases, with 13 bases between them. CDR3 length equals 14 residues. CDR3 nucleotides: TGTGCCAGCAGCAACCGGGCCAAGAACAATGAGCAGTTCTTC. This encodes CASSNRAKNNEQFF.

The chain recombines TRBV6-1 with TRBJ1-5, with D uncertain. The CDR3 totals 13 residues. The V end was cut by 7 bases, the J end by 5 bases, with 12 bases between. Germline loops: CDR1 MNHNS, CDR2 SASEGT. CDR3 bases: TGTGCCAGCAAGGAACAAAGAGATCAGCCCCAGCATTTT. It translates to CASKEQRDQPQHF.